What follows are 28 T cell receptor beta chains derived from one specimen sequenced in a study of T cell repertoires in cytomegalovirus infection. In TCRdb, the reads were re-called with MiXCR into one record per CDR3 protein. The data hold approximately 310,000 distinct CDR3 sequences, with approximately 25% observed a single time. These receptors lack a known antigen. Sequenced material: cultured PBMCs, taken from culture after CMV antigen stimulation. The receptors derive from a human donor in good health (CMV status not recorded). Some clones in this sample may be carry-over from other donors' samples.

The chain carries TRBV27 and TRBJ2-1; tentatively, D is TRBD2 (6 bases). CDR1 and CDR2 (germline): MNHEY, SMNVEV (reference sequence). There are 14 residues in the CDR3. The V gene lost 8 bases and the J gene lost 2 bases, with 13 bases spanning the gap. The CDR3 bases are TGTGCCAGCCGGAGACTAGATCCCTACAATGAGCAGTTCTTC. Translation: CASRRLDPYNEQFF.

This clonotype was seen only a few times. J is TRBJ1-1 and V is TRBV4-1; 8 nucleotides agree with TRBD1. Trimming took 2 bases from V and 5 from J; bases not matched to a gene: 4. Germline V gene lookup returns CDR1 MGHRA and CDR2 YSYEKL. The CDR3 runs to 14 residues. DNA of the CDR3: TGCGCCAGCAGCCAAACCGACAGGGGTACTGAAGCTTTCTTT. This codes for CASSQTDRGTEAFF.

This rearrangement joins TRBV27 to TRBJ2-7; 7 bases fit TRBD1. The CDR3 runs 17 residues. With 4 bases clipped from V and 0 bases from J, the junction kept 12 bases outside the gene matches. CDR1 and CDR2 (germline): MNHEY, SMNVEV (reference sequence). The CDR3 DNA sequence: TGTGCCAGCAGTTCAAATCCGTTTGACAGGGCCTCCTACGAGCAGTACTTC. Translated: CASSSNPFDRASYEQYF.

This clonotype appeared many times. This chain links TRBV6-2 or TRBV6-3 with TRBJ2-7; the D is unclear. Germline V lookup: CDR1 MNHEY, CDR2 SVGEGT. The CDR3 is 11 residues long. The germline V and J ends were trimmed by 6 bases and 0 bases, with 3 bases remaining between them. CDR3 region: CASSPSYEQYF. The CDR3 DNA is TGTGCCAGCAGCCCCTCCTACGAGCAGTACTTC.

The table lists this clonotype with a few counts. This chain joins TRBV15 and TRBJ2-3; no clear D. CDR1 and CDR2 (germline): LNHNV, YYDKDF (reference sequence). V was pared by 2 bases and J by 3 bases, with 15 bases between. CDR3 length: 16 residues. This chain's CDR3 is CATSRSAPFGTDTQYF. CDR3 sequence (DNA): TGTGCCACCAGCAGATCTGCCCCTTTTGGGACAGATACGCAGTATTTT.

This clonotype was found many times. The V and J genes are TRBV19 and TRBJ2-3; 7 bases align to TRBD2. Trimming took 4 bases from V and 0 from J; bases not matched to a gene: 7. CDR3 size: 16 residues. Germline V gene lookup returns CDR1 LNHDA and CDR2 SQIVND (reference sequence). CDR3 residues: CASSTGLLPSTDTQYF. As DNA, the CDR3 is TGTGCCAGTAGTACGGGACTACTACCCAGCACAGATACGCAGTATTTT.

CDR3 amino acids: CASSQSGGRDGYTF. The DNA of the CDR3 is TGCGCCAGCAGCCAGTCAGGGGGGAGGGATGGCTACACCTTC. This sequence joins TRBV4-3 and TRBJ1-2; 7 positions agree with TRBD1. The V gene end was trimmed by 3 bases and the J gene end by 6 bases; junction bases not matched to a gene: 7. The CDR3 has 14 residues. Germline V gene lookup returns CDR1 LGHNA and CDR2 YSLEER.

V gene TRBV29-1 combines with J gene TRBJ2-1; 12 bases align to TRBD2. CDR3 length equals 15 residues. The V gene's germline CDR1 is SQVTM and CDR2 ANQGSEA. The V and J ends lost 6 bases and 4 bases, in that order; junction bases with no gene match: 7. The CDR3 bases are TGCAGCGTGTCGACTAGCGGGAGTTTTTACAATGAGCAGTTCTTC. Translation: CSVSTSGSFYNEQFF.

This clonotype was observed many times. This rearrangement joins TRBV7-8 to TRBJ2-7; 15 bases map to TRBD2. The length of the CDR3 is 20 residues. CDR1 and CDR2 (germline): SGHVS, FQNEAQ. After removal of 4 bases from V and 4 bases from J, the junction contained 17 bases not matched to a gene. CDR3 sequence: CASSSLTWTSGRARWYEQYF. CDR3 coding DNA: TGTGCCAGCAGCTCGCTAACCTGGACTAGCGGGAGGGCCAGGTGGTACGAGCAGTACTTC.

This clonotype was counted only a few times. The chain uses TRBV7-6 and TRBJ1-1; D not resolved. V was shortened by 0 bases and J by 3 bases, with 11 bases between the two germline ends. This CDR3 region has 15 residues. Per the germline V gene, CDR1 is SGHVS and CDR2 is FNYEAQ. The CDR3 DNA is TGTGCCAGCAGCTTAGCGCGCCCGAGGGACACTGAAGCTTTCTTT. It specifies CASSLARPRDTEAFF.

Only a few counts were recorded for this clonotype. The chain couples TRBV10-2 to TRBJ2-7; D is possibly TRBD2 (5 bases). The CDR3 sequence is 12 residues long. Germline CDR1 and CDR2: WSHSY and SAAADI. Trimming took off 5 bases at V and 3 bases at J, with 8 bases between the two ends. The DNA for the CDR3 is TGCGCCAGCAGTTATGGACTCTACGAGCAGTACGTC. Translated, it gives CASSYGLYEQYV.

This clonotype was counted a few times. The V gene is TRBV10-3, the J gene TRBJ2-1; D uncertain. Deletions cut 2 bases from V and 7 bases from J, with 9 bases between. This CDR3 is built from 13 residues. Per germline, CDR1 ENHRY and CDR2 SYGVKD. The CDR3 DNA is TGTGCCATCAGTGAGCTATCAGAAAATGAGCAGTTCTTC. Protein: CAISELSENEQFF.

This clonotype has ten or more counts. This chain joins TRBV7-2 and TRBJ2-1; TRBD1 agrees at 7 bases. The junction had 11 bases not matched to a gene; V was cut back by 5 bases and J by 13 bases. CDR3 length: 13 residues. The germline gives CDR1 SGHTA, CDR2 FQGNSA. CDR3 sequence reads: CASSLKSRQGQFF. The CDR3 nucleotides read TGTGCCAGCAGCCTAAAATCCCGACAGGGTCAGTTCTTC.

V is TRBV28 and J is TRBJ2-7; D possibly corresponds to TRBD2 (6 bases). CDR1 is MDHEN, CDR2 SYDVKM, per germline. This CDR3 contains 14 residues. The germline V and J ends were trimmed by 6 bases and 0 bases, with 12 bases remaining between them. DNA for the CDR3: TGTGCCAGCAGCCTACCCGGGAGCTCCTACGAGCAGTACGTC. Residues: CASSLPGSSYEQYV.

CDR3 in amino acids: CASSVVPLAGSNTGELFF. The CDR3 bases are TGTGCCAGCAGCGTAGTCCCACTAGCGGGATCGAACACCGGGGAGCTGTTTTTT. V usage is TRBV9 and J usage is TRBJ2-2; 10 nucleotides match TRBD2. Germline assignment: CDR1 SGDLS and CDR2 YYNGEE. This CDR3 has 18 residues. V was pared by 0 bases and J by 0 bases, with 5 bases of the junction left unmatched. The full variable domain, rest sourced from reference TRBV9 and TRBJ2-2, is DSGVTQTPKHLITATGQRVTLRCSPRSGDLSVYWYQQSLDQGLQFLIQYYNGEERAKGNILERFSAQQFPDLHSELNLSSLELGDSALYFCASSVVPLAGSNTGELFFGEGSRLTVL.

CDR3 nucleotides: TGTGCCAGCAGTCTCCAAGCGGGGGGGCGCGAGTCCGGGGAGCTGTTTTTT. It translates to CASSLQAGGRESGELFF. This chain joins TRBV12-3 or TRBV12-4 and TRBJ2-2; 10 nucleotides agree with TRBD2. V gave up 5 bases and J gave up 6 bases; unmatched junction bases: 12. The CDR3 spans 17 residues.

The V call is TRBV7-3, the J call TRBJ2-1, with 8 bases aligning to TRBD2. Germline V gene data show CDR1 as SGHTA and CDR2 as FQGTGA. The CDR3 covers 16 residues. The V segment lost 2 bases and the J segment 1 base; nucleotides outside the gene matches: 4. This chain's CDR3 is CASSLSAGGSYNEQFF. CDR3 DNA: TGTGCCAGCAGCTTATCTGCGGGAGGTTCCTACAATGAGCAGTTCTTC.

This clonotype was counted only a few times. This chain uses TRBV6-1 with TRBJ2-7; D tentatively reads TRBD1 or TRBD2 (5 bases each). CDR1 and CDR2 (germline): MNHNS, SASEGT. V lost 2 bases and J 0 bases, leaving 11 bases between the germline ends. This CDR3 has 15 amino acids. CDR3 DNA sequence: TGTGCCAGCAGTGAAATCCGGGACGACTCCTACGAGCAGTACTTC. It specifies CASSEIRDDSYEQYF.

The genes are TRBV3-1 and TRBJ2-5; weak D call: TRBD2 (6 bases). In germline, CDR1 is LGHDT, CDR2 YNNKEL (reference sequence). Deletions cut 4 bases from V and 5 bases from J, with 14 bases between. The CDR3 has 14 residues. The CDR3, as DNA: TGTGCCAGCAGCCGGACTACGGCCCGGGAGACCCAGTACTTC. This encodes CASSRTTARETQYF.

J is TRBJ1-2 and V is TRBV3-1; D remains unclear. Germline CDR1 LGHDT, CDR2 YNNKEL (reference sequence). Deletions cut 1 base from V and 2 bases from J, with 14 bases between. The CDR3 sequence is 16 residues long. This CDR3 is CASSQALGRLNYGYTF. The CDR3 bases are TGTGCCAGCAGCCAAGCCTTGGGCCGCTTAAACTATGGCTACACCTTC.

V usage is TRBV6-2 or TRBV6-3 and J usage is TRBJ2-1; D possibly corresponds to TRBD1 (6 bases). Germline V gene lookup returns CDR1 MNHEY and CDR2 SVGEGT. The length of the CDR3 is 14 residues. Deletions cut 8 bases from V and 4 bases from J, with 15 bases between. DNA for the CDR3: TGTGCCAGCTGTAGGACAGAGTATTACAATGAGCAGTTCTTC. Its protein is CASCRTEYYNEQFF.

V and J are TRBV13 and TRBJ2-1; 9 nucleotides match TRBD2. The junction had 10 bases not matched to a gene; V was cut back by 5 bases and J by 8 bases. Germline CDR1 reads PRHDT; CDR2 reads FYEKMQ (reference sequence). This CDR3 region has 15 residues. Here the CDR3 DNA reads TGTGCCAGCAGCCGAAGCGGCGGGAGGGCCCATGAGCAGTTCTTC. Protein: CASSRSGGRAHEQFF.

The chain is built from TRBV7-3 and TRBJ2-2, with TRBD2 matching 9 bases. The CDR3 is made up of 18 amino acids. V gave up 0 bases and J gave up 0 bases; unmatched junction bases: 5. CDR1 and CDR2 from the germline V gene are SGHTA and FQGTGA. The CDR3 loop reads CASSLTLRLAANTGELFF. In DNA, the CDR3 is TGTGCCAGCAGCTTAACCCTTAGACTAGCGGCGAACACCGGGGAGCTGTTTTTT.

This clonotype was found many times. This chain connects TRBV20-1 to TRBJ1-1, with 9 positions matching TRBD1. V shed 4 bases, J shed 5 bases, and the junction held 8 bases outside the gene matches. The CDR3 length is 14 residues. CDR1 is DFQATT, CDR2 SNEGSKA, per germline (reference sequence). The CDR3 DNA follows: TGCAGTGCTAAGGGGTGGACAGGGGAGACTGAAGCTTTCTTT. This codes for CSAKGWTGETEAFF.

The chain is built from TRBV5-1 and TRBJ2-2, with no clear D. The V gene's germline CDR1 is SGHRS and CDR2 YFSETQ. Trimming stripped 1 base from V and 7 bases from J, with 8 bases between. The CDR3 has 13 residues. DNA of the CDR3: TGCGCCAGCAGCTTGAAAGGGCACGGGGAGCTGTTTTTT. Its protein product is CASSLKGHGELFF.

This clonotype has only one observation. This CDR3 reads CASSMPLGGANSNQPQHF. The DNA of the CDR3 is TGTGCCAGTAGTATGCCCCTGGGGGGGGCAAATAGCAATCAGCCCCAGCATTTT. The V and J genes are TRBV19 and TRBJ1-5, with D possibly being TRBD1 (6 bases). Trimming took 3 bases from V and 0 from J, leaving 18 bases between them. The CDR3 spans 18 residues. CDR1 is LNHDA, CDR2 SQIVND, per germline (reference sequence).

This clonotype was seen at least ten times. V usage is TRBV7-2 and J usage is TRBJ2-6, with TRBD1 as a possible D gene (7 bases). The CDR3 is made up of 17 amino acids. V lost 1 base to trimming and J lost 4 bases, with 14 bases between them. Germline-derived CDR1 and CDR2 are SGHTA and FQGNSA. The CDR3, as DNA: TGTGCCAGCAGCTTAGTAGGGGGCGCGGGGGGGGCCAACGTCCTGACTTTC. It is translated as CASSLVGGAGGANVLTF.

V and J are TRBV6-2 or TRBV6-3 and TRBJ1-2; D remains ambiguous. Germline CDR1 reads MNHEY; CDR2 reads SVGEGT. Between the trimmed V and J ends, which lost 3 bases and 2 bases, there was a span of 19 bases. The CDR3 is made up of 17 amino acids. The CDR3 region is CASSYSVDRDSNYGYTF. In DNA, the CDR3 is TGTGCCAGCAGTTATTCGGTCGACCGAGACTCAAACTATGGCTACACCTTC.